The source of this T cell receptor beta chain is a study of CD8 T cells in ankylosing spondylitis. Regarding the study as a whole: It was reported that disease-linked clones were significantly enriched in matched ankylosing spondylitis synovial fluid. A subset of motif variants has previously been described in the synovial fluid and blood of reactive arthritis. Made up of 7 to 9 highly homologous variants, a TCR beta motif appeared characteristic of ankylosing spondylitis blood.

The CDR3 runs 16 residues. Deletions cut 2 bases from V and 3 bases from J, with 14 bases between. This clonotype was seen ten or more times. The antigen is undetermined. Quantitative molecular-barcoded 5'-RACE generated the TCR beta libraries. TCRdb re-analysed the 5' RACE reads in MiXCR, keeping a single row per CDR3 protein. The sample lists about 240,000 distinct CDR3 sequences; about 11% were seen once. Input material: blood, either unsorted or a sorted T cell fraction (not recorded which). This chain links TRBV12-3 or TRBV12-4 with TRBJ2-1; D gene ambiguous. This sequence originates from a male donor with ankylosing spondylitis or in good health (not recorded which). Here the CDR3 reads CASSLSGRRHYNEQFF. For the CDR3, the DNA is TGTGCCAGCAGTTTATCAGGCAGGAGACACTACAATGAGCAGTTCTTC.